This TCR beta chain stems from a study of beta chain features in type 1 diabetes. Regarding the study as a whole: Shorter TCRB CDR3s, moderately but significantly so, marked every one of the four CD4+ subsets in Type 1 diabetes patients.

cDNA synthesis used the whole RNA isolate, giving expressed TCRB sequences. Read counts averaged about 3.57 million for samples of naive, central memory and regulatory T cells. Using immunoSEQ multiplex PCR, the repertoire was profiled, and TCRdb retains in-frame clones only, with some absent. The repertoire holds a few hundred thousand clones, roughly 13% seen once, with about 0.01% in the top ten. The CDR3 is 16 residues long. Looked up from germline, CDR1 is MGHRA and CDR2 is YSYEKL. Trimming removed 1 base from V and 4 bases from J, with 14 bases in between. This clone was counted between two and nine times. The antigen remains undetermined.

The chain joins TRBV4-1 to TRBJ2-1; D uncertain. Sequencing was carried out using naive CD4+ T cells from blood. The source of this sequence is a woman aged 18-29 years with type 1 diabetes. CDR3 sequence (DNA): TGCGCCAGCAGCCAAGGTGGCCAGGCTCGTTACAATGAGCAGTTCTTC. Residues: CASSQGGQARYNEQFF.